The entry that follows covers one T cell receptor beta chain sequence. The sample holds one count of this clone. Which antigen it targets is not known. Base qualities were left out, and no much larger clone turns up one base away. V gives up 4 bases and J gives up 0 bases, and the segment between their germline ends measures 14 bases. The CDR3 numbers 15 residues from cysteine through phenylalanine. The kept DNA is CDR3 alone, 45 bases in frame from the first base. The germline V gene encodes CDR1 SGHTS and CDR2 YDEGEE. This sample was included in a study of T cell responses to AZD1222 COVID-19 vaccine (TCRdb year 2021). Study-level background: A total of about 230 trial participants underwent TCR sequencing, of whom 200 to 220 received two doses of AZD1222 and some 26 received two doses of the MenACWY control vaccine. Trial participants were enrolled by age into 18-55, 56-69 and 70-plus year subgroups, with roughly 150, 30 and 60 TCR-sequenced participants respectively. Results and caveats for the whole study, not just this receptor: Epitopes outside the regions mutated in the B.1.351 and B.1.1.7 variants were reportedly recognized by nearly half of the unique spike-specific TCRs. The whole spike protein was spanned by vaccine-associated CD4 TCRs, and dominant responses were seen in regions 160-218 and 743-854. After two AZD1222 doses, spike-specific TCR breadth and depth were significantly higher than at day 0 and than in MenACWY recipients. In the small 56-69-year group, the increase in depth fell short of significance, most likely because of low power. Participants were mostly white British and included more females than males, and it was suggested by the authors that clonal diversity may have been underestimated. No day 14 peak-response samples were available, so repertoires were characterized only after the peak T cell response. Only five to seven AZD1222 recipients were SARS-CoV-2 seropositive at baseline, limiting conclusions about previously exposed vaccinees.

The CDR3 regions of human TCRbeta chains were analyzed by immunosequencing. Regarding the original processing steps: Repertoire TCRs were checked for matches against a reference library of SARS-CoV-2-specific TCRs that had been generated using the MIRA antigen-specificity platform. Breadth was defined as the fraction of unique TCRs that were SARS-CoV-2-associated, and depth was defined as the fraction of total T cells that were SARS-CoV-2-associated. Using the MIRA data, every spike-specific TCR was mapped to the spike region that the TCR reacted to and assigned to either a CD4 or a CD8 class. Log10-transformed breadth and depth values were compared by one-way ANOVA with Sidak's multiple comparisons tests. This immuneACCESS table, as held by TCRdb, lists in-frame sequences with V and J called but not all clones. Of the missing ones, under half trace to an unresolved V gene in checked studies; the others have no known cause. D and trimming come from the DNA, and the V and J calls and clone size come from that table. This sample lists roughly 100,000 clones; about nine tenths were detected once. In total, the top ten clones hold roughly 15% of the sample.

The sample's time point label, in plain terms: about 28 days (+/-7) after the second vaccine dose. AZD1222 recipients whose second dose came at about 4 weeks and those whose second dose came at about 12 weeks were combined into one group, since spike-specific TCR depth and breadth did not differ between the two schedules. Samples from vaccinated people were obtained from the UK trials COV001 and COV002, which included a single-blind randomized controlled phase 2/3 trial of AZD1222 (ChAdOx1 nCoV-19) in healthy adults. Trial participant PBMC samples were collected at day 0 and day 28 after the second dose for TCRbeta chain sequencing.

This receptor was obtained from an adult who received the AZD1222 COVID-19 vaccine. The sequences come from peripheral blood, collected 28 days after the second AZD1222 dose. This sequence uses TRBV5-8 and TRBJ2-7; possibly the D gene is TRBD1, per 5 matching bases. CDR3 protein: CASSTDWTFSYEQYF. The nucleotide sequence is TGTGCCAGCAGCACAGATTGGACATTCTCCTACGAGCAGTACTTC.